Each of the 32 T cell receptor beta chains below was sequenced from the same sample in a study of technical replicates of blood from a few donors. Assay used: immunoSEQ multiplex PCR; TCRdb lists only in-frame clones, some missing. Among 60,000 to 90,000 clones listed, around 97% were seen once. Sample: T cells isolated from PBMCs. The receptors originated from a human donor in good health.

J is TRBJ2-7 and V is TRBV5-1, with 8 bases matching TRBD1. Trimming removed 7 bases from V and 2 bases from J; junction bases left unmatched: 5. The CDR3 has 13 residues. Looked up from germline, CDR1 is SGHRS and CDR2 is YFSETQ. The DNA of the CDR3 is TGCGCCAGCGGAAACAGGGGGACCTACGAGCAGTACTTC. This translates into CASGNRGTYEQYF.

This chain links TRBV19 with TRBJ2-5; TRBD2 matches at 12 bases. CDR1 is LNHDA, CDR2 SQIVND, per germline (reference sequence). This CDR3 is built from 13 residues. Germline trimming cut 8 bases from V and 5 bases from J; bases unmatched to any gene: 3. CDR3 residues: CASAGTSGETQYF. The CDR3, as DNA: TGTGCCAGTGCCGGGACTAGCGGGGAGACCCAGTACTTC.

This chain connects TRBV5-1 to TRBJ2-6; D is possibly TRBD1 (5 bases). In germline, CDR1 is SGHRS, CDR2 YFSETQ. V was clipped by 2 bases and J by 4 bases, with 13 bases between them. The CDR3 spans 16 residues. The CDR3 region has the DNA TGCGCCAGCAGCTTTGGACATTCGGAAGGGGCCAACGTCCTGACTTTC. It codes for CASSFGHSEGANVLTF.

The CDR3 sequence is CASSLEGSGREETQYF. In DNA, the CDR3 is TGCGCCAGCAGCTTGGAGGGTAGCGGGAGGGAGGAGACCCAGTACTTC. The rearrangement links TRBV5-1 to TRBJ2-5; 11 nucleotides match TRBD2. V was pared by 0 bases and J by 5 bases, with 6 bases of the junction left unmatched. Per germline, CDR1 SGHRS and CDR2 YFSETQ. This CDR3 contains 16 residues.

This clone was recorded a few times. CDR3 sequence reads: CAKMADEQFF. CDR3 DNA: TGTGCCAAGATGGCCGATGAGCAGTTCTTC. V and J are TRBV19 and TRBJ2-1; D ambiguous. CDR1 and CDR2 (germline): LNHDA, SQIVND (reference sequence). Trimming cost V 10 bases and J 8 bases, with 9 bases left between them. The CDR3 is 10 amino acids.

This chain links TRBV7-2 with TRBJ2-5, with TRBD2 matching over 10 bases. The length of the CDR3 is 15 residues. Germline V lookup: CDR1 SGHTA, CDR2 FQGNSA. Trimming at V came to 3 bases and at J to 2 bases, leaving 3 bases not matched to a gene. The CDR3 protein is CASSFASGGQETQYF. CDR3 DNA: TGTGCCAGCAGCTTCGCTAGCGGGGGTCAAGAGACCCAGTACTTC.

The chain links TRBV5-1 to TRBJ2-1; TRBD2 aligns across 10 bases. Germline CDR1 reads SGHRS; CDR2 reads YFSETQ. This CDR3 has 15 amino acids. Trimming took 2 bases from V and 9 from J; bases not matched to a gene: 8. The CDR3 DNA is TGCGCCAGCAGCTTTGCTAGCGGGAGCTCCGGTGAGCAGTTCTTC. Its translation is CASSFASGSSGEQFF.

The chain is built from TRBV6-5 and TRBJ2-1; a weak D match, TRBD1 (6 bases). Germline V gene lookup returns CDR1 MNHEY and CDR2 SVGAGI. Trimming removed 5 bases at V and 6 bases at J, with 8 bases between. CDR3 length equals 12 residues. The CDR3 DNA is TGTGCCAGCAGTCCACAGGGCAATGAGCAGTTCTTC. Residues: CASSPQGNEQFF.

V usage is TRBV7-9 and J usage is TRBJ2-2; 12 bases map to TRBD1. V lost 6 bases and J lost 3; bases outside the gene matches: 5. Germline V gives CDR1 SEHNR, CDR2 FQNEAQ (reference sequence). This CDR3 contains 16 residues. This chain's CDR3 is CASRPGTGGYTGELFF. CDR3 nucleotides: TGTGCCAGCAGACCCGGGACAGGGGGCTACACCGGGGAGCTGTTTTTT.

This chain joins TRBV7-6 and TRBJ2-5, with 8 bases that match TRBD1. V dropped 6 bases and J dropped 5; count of bases not matched to a gene: 11. The CDR3 extends over 15 amino acids. The germline CDR1 and CDR2 sequences are SGHVS and FNYEAQ. This CDR3 is CASRQGVGRSETQYF. The CDR3 DNA follows: TGTGCCAGCAGACAGGGGGTGGGTAGGTCGGAGACCCAGTACTTC.

The CDR3 loop reads CASSFTGTGRSATNEKLFF. CDR3 DNA sequence: TGTGCCAGCAGTTTTACCGGGACAGGGAGAAGCGCAACTAATGAAAAACTGTTTTTT. The V gene is TRBV28, the J gene TRBJ1-4; TRBD1 matches at 9 bases. The CDR3 contains 19 residues. After removal of 3 bases from V and 0 bases from J, the junction contained 11 bases not matched to a gene. Germline assignment: CDR1 MDHEN and CDR2 SYDVKM.

The rearrangement links TRBV15 to TRBJ1-1, with D maybe TRBD1 (6 bases). This CDR3 has 16 amino acids. CDR1 and CDR2 from the germline V gene are LNHNV and YYDKDF (reference sequence). V lost 1 base, J lost 1 base, and 13 bases lay in between. The CDR3 sequence: CATSRVGGAGNTEAFF. The CDR3 nucleotides are TGTGCCACCAGCAGAGTCGGGGGGGCTGGGAACACTGAAGCTTTCTTT.

The J gene is TRBJ1-6, the V gene TRBV10-1; 7 bases line up with TRBD1. Germline V gives CDR1 WNHNN, CDR2 SYGVQD (reference sequence). V lost 0 bases, J lost 7 bases, and 3 bases stayed unmatched. The CDR3 loop spans 15 amino acids. The CDR3 sequence: CASSESTGVNSPLHF. The CDR3 nucleotides are TGCGCCAGCAGTGAGTCCACAGGGGTGAATTCACCCCTCCACTTT.

This rearrangement joins TRBV5-4 to TRBJ1-2, with D possibly TRBD1 on 5 matching bases. The germline V gene encodes CDR1 SGHNT and CDR2 YYREEE (reference sequence). The CDR3 loop spans 14 amino acids. Deletions cut 2 bases from V and 4 bases from J, with 12 bases between. The CDR3 region is CASSFQEGPYGYTF. The CDR3 nucleotides are TGTGCCAGCAGCTTTCAGGAGGGGCCCTATGGCTACACCTTC.

The chain is built from TRBV5-1 and TRBJ2-6, with 7 bases aligning to TRBD1. The V gene's germline CDR1 is SGHRS and CDR2 YFSETQ. This CDR3 has 17 amino acids. V dropped 0 bases and J dropped 2; count of bases not matched to a gene: 5. The CDR3 loop reads CASSLEFRGPGANVLTF. The CDR3 DNA is TGCGCCAGCAGCTTGGAGTTTAGGGGGCCTGGGGCCAACGTCCTGACTTTC.

The count of this clone is one. The chain combines TRBV6-6 with TRBJ2-7; 13 bases map to TRBD2. The V gene's germline CDR1 is MNHNY and CDR2 SVGAGI (reference sequence). The CDR3 is made up of 16 amino acids. V was clipped by 6 bases and J by 0 bases; unmatched bases: 5. This CDR3 reads CASRIRTSGSSYEQYF. The CDR3 coding sequence is TGTGCCAGCAGAATTAGGACTAGCGGGAGCTCCTACGAGCAGTACTTC.

With regard to this clone: The sample carries other DNA sequences with the same CDR3. CDR3 sequence: CASSSQETQYF. DNA of the CDR3: TGTGCCAGCAGCTCTCAAGAGACCCAGTACTTC. The gene calls are TRBV9 and TRBJ2-5, with D uncertain. Germline V gives CDR1 SGDLS, CDR2 YYNGEE. V dropped 4 bases and J dropped 2 bases, with 3 bases sitting between them. CDR3 length equals 11 residues.

Only one count was recorded for this clone. This chain links TRBV30 with TRBJ1-4; TRBD1 matches at 9 bases. Germline CDR1 and CDR2: GTSNPN and SVGIG (reference sequence). This CDR3 comprises 14 residues. V shed 0 bases, J shed 8 bases, and the junction held 4 bases outside the gene matches. The CDR3 loop is CAWSVLGTGEKLFF. The CDR3 DNA reads TGTGCCTGGAGTGTACTCGGGACAGGGGAAAAACTGTTTTTT.

This CDR3 is CASSIDRGSGYGYTF. The CDR3 region has the DNA TGTGCCAGTAGTATAGATAGGGGTTCGGGCTATGGCTACACCTTC. The J gene is TRBJ1-2, the V gene TRBV19; TRBD1 might be the D (5 bases). Germline V gene data show CDR1 as LNHDA and CDR2 as SQIVND (reference sequence). Deletions cut 0 bases from V and 4 bases from J, with 12 bases between. CDR3 length: 15 residues.

A single count supports this clone. This chain connects TRBV5-1 to TRBJ1-4, with D possibly TRBD1 on 6 matching bases. This CDR3 comprises 14 residues. In germline, CDR1 is SGHRS, CDR2 YFSETQ. Trimming removed 1 base at V and 6 bases at J, with 10 bases between. The DNA of the CDR3 is TGCGCCAGCAGCTTGAGGGGGTTGGATGAAAAACTGTTTTTT. Translation gives CASSLRGLDEKLFF.

V is TRBV30 and J is TRBJ2-7; 11 positions agree with TRBD2. V trimming: 1 base; J trimming: 0 bases; junction bases outside the gene matches: 2. Germline loops: CDR1 GTSNPN, CDR2 SVGIG (reference sequence). CDR3 size: 15 residues. The CDR3 reads CAWSGLAGLSYEQYF. Written as DNA, the CDR3 is TGTGCCTGGAGTGGACTAGCGGGGCTCTCCTACGAGCAGTACTTC.

V and J are TRBV28 and TRBJ2-1; TRBD2 might be the D (5 bases). Trimming pared 1 base from V and 7 bases from J, leaving 20 bases between. The CDR3 is made up of 17 amino acids. Germline CDR1 MDHEN, CDR2 SYDVKM. The CDR3 DNA reads as TGTGCCAGCAGTTTATCTAGTTTTTGGTCTGGAGGAAATGAGCAGTTCTTC. Amino acid sequence: CASSLSSFWSGGNEQFF.

The genes are TRBV14 and TRBJ2-3, with TRBD2 identical over 8 bases. With 3 bases clipped from V and 4 bases from J, the junction kept 9 bases outside the gene matches. CDR1 is SGHDN and CDR2 is FVKESK in the germline V gene. CDR3 length equals 16 residues. The CDR3 spells CASSHWTGGIADTQYF. The CDR3 DNA sequence: TGTGCCAGCAGCCATTGGACGGGGGGGATCGCAGATACGCAGTATTTT.

The genes are TRBV10-1 and TRBJ1-5; 8 bases are a match to TRBD1. The germline gives CDR1 WNHNN, CDR2 SYGVQD (reference sequence). The CDR3 is 15 amino acids. The J segment lost 5 bases and the V segment lost 6 bases, leaving 9 bases of the junction unmatched. CDR3 protein: CASRDDRGWDQPQHF. The DNA of the CDR3 is TGCGCCAGCAGGGATGACAGGGGCTGGGATCAGCCCCAGCATTTT.

V is TRBV4-1 and J is TRBJ1-1; the D gene is possibly TRBD1 (5 bases). Trimming removed 7 bases at V and 2 bases at J, with 20 bases between. The CDR3 spans 16 residues. Germline-derived CDR1 and CDR2 are MGHRA and YSYEKL. The CDR3 reads CASKTEERGQNTEAFF. In DNA, the CDR3 is TGCGCCAGCAAAACAGAAGAGCGGGGCCAAAACACTGAAGCTTTCTTT.

This sequence joins TRBV10-1 and TRBJ1-1, with TRBD1 as a possible D gene (6 bases). The V end lost 3 bases, the J end lost 5 bases, and 16 bases lay between the germline ends. The CDR3 has 15 amino acids. Germline V lookup: CDR1 WNHNN, CDR2 SYGVQD (reference sequence). The CDR3 DNA follows: TGCGCCAGCAGTGACTACGTAGGGGGGGGAACTGAAGCTTTCTTT. This translates into CASSDYVGGGTEAFF.

This chain uses TRBV5-1 with TRBJ2-7; 7 bases agree with TRBD2. The V gene end was trimmed by 0 bases and the J gene end by 6 bases; junction bases not matched to a gene: 9. Germline V gene lookup returns CDR1 SGHRS and CDR2 YFSETQ. This CDR3 region has 15 residues. DNA of the CDR3: TGCGCCAGCAGCTTGGCGGCGGGAGCACTCCCCGAGCAGTACTTC. Translation gives CASSLAAGALPEQYF.

The V gene is TRBV29-1, the J gene TRBJ2-2; perhaps TRBD1 as D (5 bases). CDR1 SQVTM and CDR2 ANQGSEA come from the germline V gene. The length of the CDR3 is 15 residues. The V and J ends lost 3 bases and 1 base respectively, with 12 bases between them. The CDR3 spells CSVEIQDRNTGELFF. The CDR3 bases are TGCAGCGTTGAGATACAGGACCGGAACACCGGGGAGCTGTTTTTT.

The J gene is TRBJ2-2, the V gene TRBV11-2; TRBD1 agrees at 8 bases. This CDR3 has 14 residues. Looked up from germline, CDR1 is SGHAT and CDR2 is FQNNGV. The J segment lost 7 bases and the V segment lost 7 bases, leaving 8 bases of the junction unmatched. CDR3 coding DNA: TGTGCCAGCATGAAAGACAGGGGATACGGGGAGCTGTTTTTT. It translates to CASMKDRGYGELFF. Filled out from reference TRBV11-2 and TRBJ2-2, the complete variable domain reads EAGVAQSPRYKIIEKRQSVAFWCNPISGHATLYWYQQILGQGPKLLIQFQNNGVVDDSQLPKDRFSAERLKGVDSTLKIQPAKLEDSAVYLCASMKDRGYGELFFGEGSRLTVL.

This clone was seen only once. The chain combines TRBV9 with TRBJ2-1, with a possible D match to TRBD1 (6 bases). In germline, CDR1 is SGDLS, CDR2 YYNGEE. The CDR3 contains 15 residues. V was cut by 4 bases and J by 2 bases, with 13 bases left in between. The CDR3 here is CASSLRGLPYNEQFF. Here the CDR3 DNA reads TGTGCCAGCAGCCTCAGGGGTCTCCCCTACAATGAGCAGTTCTTC.

The chain employs TRBV30 and TRBJ1-5; 9 bases match TRBD1. This CDR3 has 19 amino acids. The V segment lost 0 bases and the J segment 1 base; nucleotides outside the gene matches: 13. Germline assignment: CDR1 GTSNPN and CDR2 SVGIG (reference sequence). Written as DNA, the CDR3 is TGTGCCTGGAGTGTGAGCAGAGGACAGGGGAATCTCAGCAATCAGCCCCAGCATTTT. It codes for CAWSVSRGQGNLSNQPQHF.

This clone was observed once. This chain links TRBV6-5 with TRBJ2-7; 7 bases align to TRBD1. CDR1 and CDR2 from the germline V gene are MNHEY and SVGAGI. Trimming removed 6 bases from V and 2 bases from J; junction bases left unmatched: 4. The CDR3 totals 13 residues. The CDR3 DNA follows: TGTGCCAGCAGCTACAGGGGCCCCTACGAGCAGTACTTC. Residues: CASSYRGPYEQYF.